A single sample is the source of the 25 T cell receptor beta chains below, sequenced in a study of T cell responses to AZD1222 COVID-19 vaccine. The assay was immunoSEQ multiplex PCR, and TCRdb's table has in-frame clones only and misses some. The top ten clones hold 3.5% to 4.5% of a sample with about 140,000 clones, 90% to 95% of them seen once. The specimen comprised peripheral blood, sampled 28 days after the second AZD1222 dose. These receptor sequences come from an adult who received the AZD1222 COVID-19 vaccine.

The chain is built from TRBV24-1 and TRBJ1-2, with TRBD1 as a possible D gene (6 bases). The CDR3 is 14 amino acids. V shed 2 bases and J shed 3 bases, with 9 bases lying between them. Per germline, CDR1 KGHDR and CDR2 SFDVKD. CDR3 region: CATSDSTGYYGYTF. The CDR3 coding sequence is TGTGCCACCAGTGATTCCACAGGGTACTATGGCTACACCTTC.

The chain uses TRBV7-3 and TRBJ2-3; 11 nucleotides match TRBD2. The CDR3 consists of 16 residues. The germline gives CDR1 SGHTA, CDR2 FQGTGA. The V segment lost 4 bases and the J segment 3 bases; nucleotides outside the gene matches: 6. The CDR3: CASSYPTSGSTDTQYF. CDR3 sequence (DNA): TGTGCCAGCAGCTACCCTACTAGCGGGAGTACAGATACGCAGTATTTT.

The rearrangement links TRBV27 to TRBJ2-7, with a weak D call TRBD1 (7 bases). Germline V gene sequence: CDR1 MNHEY, CDR2 SMNVEV (reference sequence). Trimming cost V 1 base and J 5 bases, with 21 bases left between them. This CDR3 spans 17 amino acids. CDR3 protein: CASSLWGDNRGDNEQYF. The DNA for the CDR3 is TGTGCCAGCAGTTTATGGGGGGACAACAGGGGAGATAACGAGCAGTACTTC.

The J gene is TRBJ2-2, the V gene TRBV11-2; possible D gene TRBD1, 6 bases. This CDR3 is 13 amino acids long. V was clipped by 3 bases and J by 7 bases, with 9 bases between them. Per germline, CDR1 SGHAT and CDR2 FQNNGV. The CDR3 DNA follows: TGTGCCAGCAGCTTCAGACAGGTCGGGGAGCTGTTTTTT. Protein: CASSFRQVGELFF.

The J gene is TRBJ2-3, the V gene TRBV5-1, with D unclear. The V gene lost 0 bases and the J gene lost 5 bases, with 7 bases spanning the gap. This CDR3 spans 13 amino acids. The V gene's germline CDR1 is SGHRS and CDR2 YFSETQ. The CDR3 DNA reads as TGCGCCAGCAGCTTGGAATTGGTAGATACGCAGTATTTT. It yields the protein CASSLELVDTQYF.

The chain uses TRBV5-4 and TRBJ2-5, with a tentative D call TRBD2 (6 bases). CDR3 size: 13 residues. V lost 4 bases and J lost 5, with 12 bases in between. The germline gives CDR1 SGHNT, CDR2 YYREEE (reference sequence). CDR3 nucleotide sequence: TGTGCCAGCAGCCCCGTAGGGAGGGAGACCCAGTACTTC. Translation: CASSPVGRETQYF.

The V gene is TRBV4-3, the J gene TRBJ2-1, with D perhaps matching TRBD2 (5 bases). CDR1 and CDR2 from the germline V gene are LGHNA and YSLEER. This CDR3 contains 14 residues. Trimming removed 5 bases from V and 6 bases from J, with 14 bases in between. The CDR3 here is CASSVSSWVNEQFF. The CDR3 DNA reads as TGCGCCAGCAGCGTGTCTAGCTGGGTCAATGAGCAGTTCTTC.

The J gene is TRBJ1-5, the V gene TRBV9; maybe TRBD1 (5 bases). Germline values: CDR1 SGDLS, CDR2 YYNGEE. V lost 0 bases to trimming and J lost 5 bases, with 15 bases between them. The CDR3 extends over 16 amino acids. CDR3: CASSVDGGTMHQPQHF. The CDR3 bases are TGTGCCAGCAGCGTAGATGGAGGGACTATGCATCAGCCCCAGCATTTT.

The chain combines TRBV18 with TRBJ2-3, with TRBD2 matching 13 bases. This CDR3 is 18 amino acids long. Germline V CDR1 and CDR2: KGHSH, LQKENI. Trimming took 4 bases from V and 1 from J; bases not matched to a gene: 8. DNA of the CDR3: TGTGCCAGCTCACGTTGGACTAGCGGGAGCGTGGGCACAGATACGCAGTATTTT. This gives the protein CASSRWTSGSVGTDTQYF.

This clone was observed a single time. The chain uses TRBV6-2 or TRBV6-3 and TRBJ2-1, with D possibly being TRBD1 (7 bases). There are 12 residues in the CDR3. V was shortened by 6 bases and J by 13 bases, with 16 bases between the two germline ends. Germline CDR1 MNHEY, CDR2 SVGEGT. The CDR3 reads CASSPRQGGQFF. CDR3 nucleotide sequence: TGTGCCAGCAGCCCCCGCCAGGGGGGACAGTTCTTC.

The genes are TRBV5-1 and TRBJ2-1, with 15 nucleotides matching TRBD2. The V and J ends lost 4 bases and 2 bases, in that order; junction bases with no gene match: 4. CDR3 length: 17 residues. The germline CDR1 and CDR2 sequences are SGHRS and YFSETQ. CDR3 sequence reads: CASSEGLAGGPYNEQFF. The CDR3 coding sequence is TGCGCCAGCAGCGAGGGACTAGCGGGGGGTCCCTACAATGAGCAGTTCTTC.

This chain joins TRBV4-3 and TRBJ2-7, with D possibly called TRBD1 or TRBD2 (5 bases each). Germline V lookup: CDR1 LGHNA, CDR2 YSLEER. The CDR3 runs 14 residues. The V end was cut by 4 bases, the J end by 2 bases, with 12 bases between. The CDR3 sequence: CASSPGTFTYEQYF. The CDR3 DNA is TGCGCCAGCAGCCCCGGGACCTTTACCTACGAGCAGTACTTC.

The chain recombines TRBV5-6 with TRBJ2-3; 10 bases fit TRBD1. V lost 0 bases, J lost 5 bases, and 3 bases stayed unmatched. This CDR3 region has 15 residues. Germline CDR1 is SGHDT and CDR2 is YYEEEE. The CDR3 nucleotides are TGTGCCAGCAGCTTGGGGGGACAGGGGATAGATACGCAGTATTTT. It specifies CASSLGGQGIDTQYF. The full variable domain, its missing parts supplied by reference TRBV5-6 and TRBJ2-3, is DAGVTQSPTHLIKTRGQQVTLRCSPKSGHDTVSWYQQALGQGPQFIFQYYEEEERQRGNFPDRFSGHQFPNYSSELNVNALLLGDSALYLCASSLGGQGIDTQYFGPGTRLTVL.

The chain joins TRBV4-1 to TRBJ2-1, with 9 bases fitting TRBD2. The CDR3 contains 16 residues. CDR1 MGHRA and CDR2 YSYEKL come from the germline V gene. After removal of 4 bases from V and 2 bases from J, the junction contained 6 bases not matched to a gene. CDR3 in amino acids: CASSLSGGRAYNEQFF. The CDR3 DNA is TGCGCCAGCAGCCTCTCTGGCGGGAGGGCCTACAATGAGCAGTTCTTC.

Notes on this clone: Other DNA sequences within the sample encode an identical CDR3. The chain joins TRBV4-1 to TRBJ1-2; 8 nucleotides agree with TRBD1. The CDR3 has 14 amino acids. V gave up 1 base and J gave up 5 bases; unmatched junction bases: 3. Germline lookup yields CDR1 MGHRA and CDR2 YSYEKL. The CDR3 region has the DNA TGCGCCAGCAGCCAAGGGACAGGGCCGTATGGCTACACCTTC. It translates to CASSQGTGPYGYTF.

The table lists this clone with a count of one. The V call is TRBV29-1, the J call TRBJ2-5; 9 positions agree with TRBD2. The CDR3 length is 14 residues. The ends lost 1 base at V and 8 bases at J; junction bases unmatched: 8. Germline V lookup: CDR1 SQVTM, CDR2 ANQGSEA. The CDR3 spells CSVEGSGGSETQYF. The CDR3 DNA follows: TGCAGCGTTGAAGGTAGCGGGGGATCCGAAACCCAGTACTTC.

V usage is TRBV7-2 and J usage is TRBJ2-7; the D gene is possibly TRBD2 (5 bases). The germline V and J ends were trimmed by 5 bases and 3 bases, with 11 bases remaining between them. The CDR3 has 13 residues. Germline V gene sequence: CDR1 SGHTA, CDR2 FQGNSA. The CDR3 coding sequence is TGTGCCAGCAGCCGGACGGGGTTCTACGAGCAGTACTTC. This encodes CASSRTGFYEQYF.

This sequence joins TRBV2 and TRBJ2-7; possible D gene TRBD2, 7 bases. V dropped 3 bases and J dropped 2 bases, with 17 bases sitting between them. Germline CDR1 SNHLY, CDR2 FYNNEI. The CDR3 has 16 amino acids. CDR3 nucleotides: TGTGCCAGCAGTGATTTCGGGGGGCGCTTCCCCTACGAGCAGTACTTC. The encoded protein is CASSDFGGRFPYEQYF.

The CDR3 sequence is CASSSLGTTQETQYF. The CDR3 coding sequence is TGTGCCAGCAGCTCGCTCGGGACTACCCAAGAGACCCAGTACTTC. The chain has TRBV13 and TRBJ2-5; 7 nucleotides align to TRBD2. This CDR3 has 15 amino acids. The germline gives CDR1 PRHDT, CDR2 FYEKMQ (reference sequence). The J segment lost 1 base and the V segment lost 4 bases, leaving 6 bases of the junction unmatched.

The CDR3: CASRQGYEKLFF. The DNA for the CDR3 is TGTGCCAGCAGACAGGGTTATGAAAAACTGTTTTTT. V usage is TRBV3-1 (or the pseudogene TRBV3-2) and J usage is TRBJ1-4, with D perhaps matching TRBD1 (6 bases). Germline V gene data show CDR1 as LGHDT and CDR2 as YNNKEL (reference sequence). V shed 6 bases and J shed 6 bases, with 8 bases lying between them. The CDR3 is 12 amino acids.

This clone has just a few counts. The J gene is TRBJ2-5, the V gene TRBV3-1 (or the pseudogene TRBV3-2); D is unresolved. CDR1 LGHDT and CDR2 YNNKEL come from the germline V gene (reference sequence). The V end lost 1 base, the J end lost 4 bases, and 10 bases lay between the germline ends. The CDR3 has 14 amino acids. The CDR3 here is CASSQVPEIETQYF. CDR3 bases: TGTGCCAGCAGCCAAGTGCCAGAGATAGAGACCCAGTACTTC.

The rearrangement uses TRBV9 and TRBJ1-5; unclear D gene. Between the trimmed V and J ends, which lost 4 bases and 4 bases, there was a span of 9 bases. CDR3 length: 13 residues. The germline V gene encodes CDR1 SGDLS and CDR2 YYNGEE. CDR3 amino acids: CASSPRGNQPQHF. As DNA, the CDR3 is TGTGCCAGCAGCCCCCGCGGGAATCAGCCCCAGCATTTT. The whole variable domain, remainder taken from reference TRBV9 and TRBJ1-5, is DSGVTQTPKHLITATGQRVTLRCSPRSGDLSVYWYQQSLDQGLQFLIQYYNGEERAKGNILERFSAQQFPDLHSELNLSSLELGDSALYFCASSPRGNQPQHFGDGTRLSIL.

The chain uses TRBV10-3 and TRBJ1-5, with a tentative D call TRBD1 (6 bases). V was shortened by 8 bases and J by 0 bases, with 14 bases between the two germline ends. The CDR3 spans 15 residues. The germline V gene has CDR1 ENHRY and CDR2 SYGVKD. The CDR3 bases are TGTGCCATCCGGGGGGCAGGAGGTAGCAATCAGCCCCAGCATTTT. Its translation: CAIRGAGGSNQPQHF.

The V gene is TRBV2, the J gene TRBJ2-7; 10 bases are shared with TRBD1. This CDR3 has 18 residues. Germline CDR1 reads SNHLY; CDR2 reads FYNNEI. V lost 10 bases and J lost 2; bases outside the gene matches: 20. The CDR3 protein is CATSSGPGQGIRTYEQYF. The CDR3 DNA is TGTGCCACCTCATCCGGTCCGGGACAGGGGATTCGGACCTACGAGCAGTACTTC.

The rearrangement links TRBV5-4 to TRBJ2-2; D is ambiguous. The CDR3 totals 12 residues. CDR1 is SGHNT, CDR2 YYREEE, per germline (reference sequence). With 4 bases removed from V and 6 bases from J, the gap between germline ends came to 7 bases. The DNA of the CDR3 is TGTGCCAGCAGCCCCGATGCCGGGGAGCTGTTTTTT. This gives the protein CASSPDAGELFF.